The clone carrying this T cell receptor (beta chain) was seen only once. J gave up 6 bases and V 1 base, and 6 bases lay outside the gene matches. Germline V CDR1 and CDR2: SGHKS, YYEKEE (reference sequence). This CDR3 has 15 amino acids. This sample was taken from a study of blood T cell repertoires in COVID-19. Turning to the study itself: T cells, B-cell-depleted T cells, or PBMCs supplied cDNA or gDNA.

The assay was immunoSEQ multiplex PCR, and TCRdb's table has in-frame clones only and misses some. The sample carries 60,000 to 85,000 clones, approximately 84% recorded once. V gene TRBV5-5 combines with J gene TRBJ2-2; 7 positions agree with TRBD1. The sequence was obtained from a human donor in a cohort sampled during active COVID-19. Sequencing used peripheral blood. CDR3 amino acids: CASSLLTGTAGELFF. Here the CDR3 DNA reads TGTGCCAGCAGCTTGTTGACAGGGACCGCCGGGGAGCTGTTTTTT.